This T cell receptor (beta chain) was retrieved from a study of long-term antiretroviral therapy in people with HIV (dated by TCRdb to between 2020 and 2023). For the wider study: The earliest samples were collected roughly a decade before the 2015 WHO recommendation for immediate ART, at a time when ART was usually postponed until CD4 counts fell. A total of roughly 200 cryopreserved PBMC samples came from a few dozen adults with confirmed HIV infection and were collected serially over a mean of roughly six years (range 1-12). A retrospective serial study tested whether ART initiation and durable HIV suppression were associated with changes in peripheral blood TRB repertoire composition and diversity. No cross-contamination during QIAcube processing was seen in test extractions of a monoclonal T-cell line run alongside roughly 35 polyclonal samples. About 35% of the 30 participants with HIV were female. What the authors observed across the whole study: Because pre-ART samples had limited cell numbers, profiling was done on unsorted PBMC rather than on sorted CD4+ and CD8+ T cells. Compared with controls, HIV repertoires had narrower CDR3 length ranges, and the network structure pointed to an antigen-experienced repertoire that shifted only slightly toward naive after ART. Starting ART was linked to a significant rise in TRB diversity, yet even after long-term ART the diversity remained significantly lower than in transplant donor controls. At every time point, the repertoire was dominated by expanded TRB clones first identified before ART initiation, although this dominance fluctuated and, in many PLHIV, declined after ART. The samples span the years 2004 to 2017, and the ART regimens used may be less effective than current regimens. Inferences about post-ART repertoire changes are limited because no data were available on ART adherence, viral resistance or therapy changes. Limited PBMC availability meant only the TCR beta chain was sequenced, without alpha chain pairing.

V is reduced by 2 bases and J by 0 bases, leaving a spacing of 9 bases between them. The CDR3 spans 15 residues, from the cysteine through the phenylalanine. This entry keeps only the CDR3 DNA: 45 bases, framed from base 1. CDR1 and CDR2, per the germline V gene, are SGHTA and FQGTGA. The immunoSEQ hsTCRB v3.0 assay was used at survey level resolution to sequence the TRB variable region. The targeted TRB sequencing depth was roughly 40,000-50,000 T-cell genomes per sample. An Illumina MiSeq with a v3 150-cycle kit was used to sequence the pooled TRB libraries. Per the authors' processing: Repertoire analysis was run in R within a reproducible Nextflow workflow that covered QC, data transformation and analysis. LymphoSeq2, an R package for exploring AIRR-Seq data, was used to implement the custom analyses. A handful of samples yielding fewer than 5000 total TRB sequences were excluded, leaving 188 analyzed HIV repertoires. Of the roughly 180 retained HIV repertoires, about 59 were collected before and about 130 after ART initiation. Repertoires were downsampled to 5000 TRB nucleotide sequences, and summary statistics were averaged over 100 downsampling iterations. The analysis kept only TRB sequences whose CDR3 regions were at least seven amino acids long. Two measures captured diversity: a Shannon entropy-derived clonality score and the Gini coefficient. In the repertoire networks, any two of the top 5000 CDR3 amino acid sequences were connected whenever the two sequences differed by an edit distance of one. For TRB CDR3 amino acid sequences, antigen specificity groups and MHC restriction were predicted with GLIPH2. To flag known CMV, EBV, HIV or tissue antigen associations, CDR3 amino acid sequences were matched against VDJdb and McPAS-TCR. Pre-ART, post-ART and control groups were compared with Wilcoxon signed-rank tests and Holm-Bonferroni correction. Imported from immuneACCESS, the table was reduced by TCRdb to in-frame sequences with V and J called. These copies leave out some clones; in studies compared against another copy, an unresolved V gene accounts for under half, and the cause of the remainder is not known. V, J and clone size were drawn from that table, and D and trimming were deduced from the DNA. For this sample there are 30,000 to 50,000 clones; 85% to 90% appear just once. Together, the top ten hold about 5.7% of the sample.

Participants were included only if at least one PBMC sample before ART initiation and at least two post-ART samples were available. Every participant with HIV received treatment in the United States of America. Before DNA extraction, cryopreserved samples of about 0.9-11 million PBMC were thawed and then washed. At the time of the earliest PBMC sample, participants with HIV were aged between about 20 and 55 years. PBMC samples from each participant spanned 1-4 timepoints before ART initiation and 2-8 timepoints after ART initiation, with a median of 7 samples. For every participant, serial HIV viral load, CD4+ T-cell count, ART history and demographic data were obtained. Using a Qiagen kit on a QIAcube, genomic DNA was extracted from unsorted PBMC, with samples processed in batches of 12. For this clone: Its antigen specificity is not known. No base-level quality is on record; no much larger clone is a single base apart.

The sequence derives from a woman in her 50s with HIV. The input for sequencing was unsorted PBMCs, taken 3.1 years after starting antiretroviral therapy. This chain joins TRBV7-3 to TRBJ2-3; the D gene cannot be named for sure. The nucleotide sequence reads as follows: TGTGCCAGCAGCTTAGCAGCGCTTAGCACAGATACGCAGTATTTT. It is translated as CASSLAALSTDTQYF.